A single sample gave rise to the 32 T cell receptor beta chains below, sequenced in a study of post-analysis software for immune sequencing data. No cognate antigen is known for these TCRs. Findings and limits, study-wide: TRBV5-6, TRBV5-1 and TRBV20-1 belonged to a set of five TRBV segments that were more frequent in patients than controls.

Prepared TCR beta cDNA libraries contained unique molecular identifiers. Via MiXCR, TCRdb re-called the PCR reads, giving one row per CDR3 protein. The data show just over 250,000 distinct CDR3 sequences, 35% to 45% seen once. Sequenced input: blood. These receptors originate from a girl between 5 and 17 years old with multiple sclerosis.

On this clonotype itself: A much larger clone differs by one base, so this may be a read error. The gene calls are TRBV11-2 and TRBJ1-4, with D uncertain. CDR1 SGHAT and CDR2 FQNNGV come from the germline V gene. The CDR3 sequence is 15 residues long. The CDR3 loop is CASSPGGPSRKKPFF. CDR3 DNA sequence: TGTGCCAGCAGCCCCGGCGGGCCCTCGAGAAAAAAACCGTTTTTT.

Ten or more counts support this clonotype. J is TRBJ1-1 and V is TRBV6-5; 8 positions agree with TRBD1. From germline, CDR1 is MNHEY and CDR2 SVGAGI. The CDR3 loop spans 15 amino acids. With V trimmed by 5 bases and J by 3 bases, 8 bases remained unmatched. CDR3 DNA: TGTGCCAGCAGTCCTCCGAGGACAGGGTACACTGAAGCTTTCTTT. Protein sequence: CASSPPRTGYTEAFF.

The chain has TRBV5-1 and TRBJ1-5; D not resolved. Germline loops: CDR1 SGHRS, CDR2 YFSETQ. CDR3 length: 15 residues. Trimming shortened V by 0 bases and J by 4 bases, and 11 bases separated the two germline ends. The DNA of the CDR3 is TGCGCCAGCAGCTTGGGAACAGCGCGTAATCAGCCCCAGCATTTT. As protein: CASSLGTARNQPQHF.

This clonotype was counted many times. V and J are TRBV6-6 and TRBJ1-5; TRBD1 is a possible D gene (5 bases). This CDR3 spans 14 amino acids. Trimming removed 0 bases at V and 4 bases at J, with 7 bases between. Germline values: CDR1 MNHNY, CDR2 SVGAGI (reference sequence). The chain's CDR3 is CASSYSGENQPQHF. CDR3 nucleotides: TGTGCCAGCAGTTACTCAGGGGAAAATCAGCCCCAGCATTTT.

This clonotype has at least ten counts. The rearrangement links TRBV4-2 to TRBJ2-1; possible D gene TRBD1, 5 bases. Trimming shortened V by 0 bases and J by 2 bases, and 11 bases separated the two germline ends. Germline V gene sequence: CDR1 LGHNA, CDR2 YNFKEQ. This CDR3 region has 16 residues. This chain's CDR3 is CASSQEGVVAYNEQFF. CDR3 sequence (DNA): TGTGCCAGCAGCCAAGAAGGGGTAGTAGCCTACAATGAGCAGTTCTTC.

With regard to this clonotype: One end of the junction does not line up with germline, which may come from a read error. The rearrangement uses TRBV7-2 and TRBJ2-1, with D tentatively TRBD2 (5 bases). The germline CDR1 and CDR2 sequences are SGHTA and FQGNSA. There are 12 residues in the CDR3. The CDR3 DNA reads as TGTGCCAGCAGCTCCAACTACAATGAGCGGTACTTC. Its translation: CASSSNYNERYF.

As for this clonotype: A much larger clone lies one base from this, so it may be a read error. The rearrangement uses TRBV20-1 and TRBJ2-1; TRBD2 might be the D (7 bases). The CDR3 has 13 amino acids. V lost 8 bases and J 6 bases, leaving 17 bases between the germline ends. Germline loops: CDR1 DFQATT, CDR2 SNEGSKA (reference sequence). The CDR3: CSPAGGGRNEQFF. The CDR3 nucleotides are TGCAGTCCTGCCGGCGGGGGCCGCAATGAGCAGTTCTTC.

A word on this clonotype: Since a much larger clone is just one base distant, this may be a read error. V gene TRBV3-1 combines with J gene TRBJ2-5; 9 nucleotides align to TRBD1. This CDR3 has 15 amino acids. V lost 3 bases to trimming and J lost 11 bases; unmatched junction nucleotides: 13. Per germline, CDR1 LGHDT and CDR2 YNNKEL (reference sequence). The CDR3 DNA follows: TGTGCCAGCAGCCAGGGGACAGGGAGGTACAATGAGCAGTACTTC. The encoded protein is CASSQGTGRYNEQYF.

Comments on this clonotype: A read error is possible here, since a much larger clone lies one base away. This chain joins TRBV20-1 and TRBJ2-3; 8 bases match TRBD2. The V gene's germline CDR1 is DFQATT and CDR2 SNEGSKA (reference sequence). The V gene end was trimmed by 4 bases and the J gene end by 4 bases; junction bases not matched to a gene: 10. The CDR3 is 15 amino acids. The chain's CDR3 is CSATRTSQPPDTQYF. CDR3 bases: TGCAGTGCTACCAGGACTAGCCAGCCCCCAGATACGCAGTATTTT.

This clonotype has ten or more counts. CDR3 in amino acids: CSARARQGASLKPYNEQFF. As DNA, the CDR3 is TGCAGTGCTAGAGCGAGACAGGGGGCGAGTTTAAAGCCCTACAATGAGCAGTTCTTC. The rearrangement links TRBV20-1 to TRBJ2-1, with 10 bases fitting TRBD1. V shed 1 base, J shed 2 bases, and the junction held 14 bases outside the gene matches. This CDR3 has 19 amino acids. Germline V CDR1 and CDR2: DFQATT, SNEGSKA (reference sequence).

On this clonotype itself: A much larger clone differs by one base, so this may be a read error. The chain carries TRBV12-3 or TRBV12-4 and TRBJ2-3; D gene ambiguous. This CDR3 has 14 residues. The ends were cut back, 4 bases at V and 0 bases at J, with 8 bases in the middle. The CDR3 sequence is CASSCSYSTDTQYF. CDR3 bases: TGTGCCAGCAGTTGCAGCTATAGCACAGATACGCAGTATTTT.

V and J are TRBV4-1 and TRBJ2-7; maybe TRBD2 (6 bases). The J call may be faulty, since TRBJ2-5 better matches the DNA end. The CDR3 runs 15 residues. Germline-derived CDR1 and CDR2 are MGHRA and YSYEKL. This CDR3 reads CASSHFSGGRETQYF. CDR3 DNA sequence: TGCGCCAGCAGCCATTTTAGCGGAGGGAGAGAGACCCAGTACTTC.

This clonotype showed up many times. The rearrangement uses TRBV12-3 or TRBV12-4 and TRBJ2-7; D may be TRBD2 (6 bases). Trimming left V 3 bases short and J 7 bases short, with 13 bases between. CDR3 length: 13 residues. CDR3 coding DNA: TGTGCCAGCAGTTTCCGGGACTTGGGGGAGCAGTACTTC. Its translation: CASSFRDLGEQYF.

This clonotype was detected only a few times. This chain uses TRBV4-1 with TRBJ2-2, with TRBD1 matching over 8 bases. CDR3 length equals 14 residues. CDR1 is MGHRA and CDR2 is YSYEKL in the germline V gene. The trim removed 3 bases at V and 4 bases at J, leaving 1 base unmatched. Written as DNA, the CDR3 is TGCGCCAGCAGCCACGGACAGGGCACCGGGGAGCTGTTTTTT. Translation: CASSHGQGTGELFF.

This clonotype was picked up many times. The chain uses TRBV7-2 and TRBJ1-2, with a tentative D call TRBD1 (6 bases). Germline V gene lookup returns CDR1 SGHTA and CDR2 FQGNSA. V shed 8 bases and J shed 1 base, with 20 bases lying between them. The CDR3 consists of 16 residues. DNA of the CDR3: TGTGCCAGCTCAACAGTCGGACAGACCATTAACTATGGCTACACCTTC. It yields the protein CASSTVGQTINYGYTF.

This clonotype occurred many times. This sequence joins TRBV5-1 and TRBJ1-4, with no clear D. The CDR3 sequence is 16 residues long. Germline CDR1 is SGHRS and CDR2 is YFSETQ. V was trimmed by 5 bases and J by 0 bases, leaving 14 bases between them. As DNA, the CDR3 is TGCGCCAGCAGGCCTCGTACAACGACAACTAATGAAAAACTGTTTTTT. Protein sequence: CASRPRTTTTNEKLFF.

This clonotype was counted only a few times. The chain carries TRBV20-1 and TRBJ2-2, with 9 bases aligning to TRBD1. V trimming: 5 bases; J trimming: 5 bases; junction bases outside the gene matches: 12. CDR3 length: 16 amino acids. Looked up from germline, CDR1 is DFQATT and CDR2 is SNEGSKA (reference sequence). For the CDR3, the DNA is TGCAGTGCTCCGATCCCGACAGGGGGGACAACCGGGGAGCTGTTTTTT. Translation gives CSAPIPTGGTTGELFF.

This chain links TRBV20-1 with TRBJ2-1; 7 nucleotides agree with TRBD1. The V gene end was trimmed by 6 bases and the J gene end by 6 bases; junction bases not matched to a gene: 5. The V gene's germline CDR1 is DFQATT and CDR2 SNEGSKA (reference sequence). This CDR3 has 12 amino acids. CDR3 amino acids: CSASTGSNEQFF. CDR3 coding DNA: TGCAGTGCCTCGACAGGGTCCAATGAGCAGTTCTTC.

V and J are TRBV18 and TRBJ2-7; TRBD2 matches 8 bases. The junction had 10 bases not matched to a gene; V was cut back by 6 bases and J by 3 bases. The length of the CDR3 is 15 residues. Germline CDR1 reads KGHSH; CDR2 reads LQKENI. CDR3 loop: CASSELAGTSYEQYF. CDR3 bases: TGTGCCAGCTCGGAATTAGCGGGGACCAGCTACGAGCAGTACTTC.

This clonotype was counted ten times or more. This chain uses TRBV5-1 with TRBJ2-1; TRBD2 is a possible D gene (6 bases). Trimming took off 4 bases at V and 8 bases at J, with 16 bases between the two ends. This CDR3 region has 14 residues. Germline lookup yields CDR1 SGHRS and CDR2 YFSETQ. CDR3 sequence reads: CASSPATSPHEQFF. As DNA, the CDR3 is TGCGCCAGCAGCCCGGCGACTAGTCCCCATGAGCAGTTCTTC.

This clonotype has only a few counts. V and J are TRBV12-3 or TRBV12-4 and TRBJ2-2; 8 positions match TRBD1. V was pared by 7 bases and J by 0 bases, with 4 bases of the junction left unmatched. This CDR3 has 15 amino acids. CDR3 residues: CASTLDRANTGELFF. In DNA, the CDR3 is TGTGCCAGCACCCTGGACAGGGCGAACACCGGGGAGCTGTTTTTT.

This clonotype was found many times. The chain recombines TRBV20-1 with TRBJ2-3, with D possibly TRBD2 on 5 matching bases. V lost 3 bases, J lost 9 bases, and 19 bases lay in between. Germline loops: CDR1 DFQATT, CDR2 SNEGSKA (reference sequence). CDR3 length: 14 amino acids. The DNA for the CDR3 is TGCAGTGCTAGGGCGGCGCGGGCTAGAGAGACGCAGTATTTT. Its translation is CSARAARARETQYF.

This clonotype was counted only a few times. Possible read error: a much larger clone is one base away. The V and J genes are TRBV9 and TRBJ2-5; 7 bases line up with TRBD1. Germline CDR1 SGDLS, CDR2 YYNGEE. The CDR3 is made up of 13 amino acids. With V trimmed by 3 bases and J by 11 bases, 10 bases remained unmatched. The CDR3 region is CASSAHTGDEQYF. The CDR3 coding sequence is TGTGCCAGCAGCGCCCACACAGGGGATGAGCAGTACTTC.

The chain couples TRBV4-1 to TRBJ2-7; tentatively, D is TRBD1 or TRBD2 (5 bases each). The germline V gene has CDR1 MGHRA and CDR2 YSYEKL. The germline V and J ends were trimmed by 2 bases and 0 bases, with 8 bases remaining between them. The CDR3 is 14 residues long. CDR3 sequence (DNA): TGCGCCAGCAGCCAAAACGGGGCCTCCTACGAGCAGTACTTC. This translates into CASSQNGASYEQYF.

The chain links TRBV6-6 to TRBJ2-1, with 8 bases matching TRBD2. There are 14 residues in the CDR3. Germline values: CDR1 MNHNY, CDR2 SVGAGI (reference sequence). V shed 4 bases, J shed 8 bases, and the junction held 7 bases outside the gene matches. DNA of the CDR3: TGTGCCAGCAGTTCCGGGACTAGTTTCGATGAGCAGTTCTTC. This encodes CASSSGTSFDEQFF.

The chain uses TRBV28 and TRBJ2-1; D not resolved. The CDR3 runs to 14 residues. With 5 bases removed from V and 8 bases from J, the gap between germline ends came to 16 bases. Germline V lookup: CDR1 MDHEN, CDR2 SYDVKM. The CDR3 DNA is TGTGCCAGCAGTCCTAGAAGACCAATCTATGAGCAGTTCTTC. Translated: CASSPRRPIYEQFF.

Comment on this clonotype: This clone may be a read error of a much larger clone one base away. The chain combines TRBV28 with TRBJ1-6, with 9 bases that match TRBD1. The CDR3 covers 15 residues. The germline CDR1 and CDR2 sequences are MDHEN and SYDVKM. Here the CDR3 DNA reads TGTGCCAGCAGTTTGACAGGGGGAATAGGCTCACCCCCCCACTTT. Encoded protein: CASSLTGGIGSPPHF.

This clonotype was detected ten times or more. The CDR3 spells CASRASRTPNYGYTF. The CDR3 bases are TGTGCCAGCAGAGCTTCCCGGACGCCAAACTATGGCTACACCTTC. This sequence joins TRBV6-5 and TRBJ1-2, with D hard to call. V lost 6 bases, J lost 2 bases, and 16 bases lay in between. The CDR3 consists of 15 residues. The germline V gene has CDR1 MNHEY and CDR2 SVGAGI.

This clonotype was observed once. The chain recombines TRBV19 with TRBJ2-7, with 7 positions matching TRBD2. The CDR3 is made up of 15 amino acids. J gave up 1 base and V 5 bases, and 8 bases lay outside the gene matches. In germline, CDR1 is LNHDA, CDR2 SQIVND (reference sequence). The CDR3 here is CASSWEGSASYEQYF. In DNA form, the CDR3 reads TGTGCCAGTAGTTGGGAGGGGTCAGCTTCCTACGAGCAGTACTTC.

The table lists this clonotype with many counts. The V and J genes are TRBV12-3 or TRBV12-4 and TRBJ1-5, with D tentatively TRBD1 (5 bases). The CDR3 is 14 amino acids. V shed 6 bases and J shed 8 bases, with 17 bases lying between them. The CDR3 region has the DNA TGTGCCAGCAGATACTCAGGGTCGGAGAAGCCCCAGCATTTT. Its protein is CASRYSGSEKPQHF.

The count of this clonotype is one. The junction departs from germline at one end; a sequencing error may be responsible. The V and J genes are TRBV7-6 and TRBJ2-1, with D unresolved. The CDR3 has 15 amino acids. From germline, CDR1 is SGHVS and CDR2 FNYEAQ. The DNA of the CDR3 is TGTGCCAGCAGCATGGGCTCGTCATACTACGATGAGCAGTTCTTC. It translates to CASSMGSSYYDEQFF.

At least ten counts were recorded for this clonotype. V and J are TRBV2 and TRBJ2-3, with D perhaps given as TRBD1 or TRBD2 (5 bases each). The V end was cut by 1 base, the J end by 4 bases, with 15 bases between. Germline V lookup: CDR1 SNHLY, CDR2 FYNNEI. This CDR3 spans 16 amino acids. The chain's CDR3 is CASSEVGPLRADTQYF. The CDR3 nucleotides read TGTGCCAGCAGTGAAGTGGGACCGCTAAGGGCAGATACGCAGTATTTT.